The T cell receptor beta chain under discussion was sequenced for a study of blood T cell repertoires in COVID-19 (dated by TCRdb to the early 2020s). For context, the study as a whole: Collaborator samples came from the United States, Italy and Spain and covered acute and convalescent phases of COVID-19. The repertoires were made available in a free public database intended to serve as a resource for research on the immune response to SARS-CoV-2. The material from the prospective study consisted of cDNA or gDNA derived from T cells, B-cell-depleted T cells, or PBMCs. Sample metadata almost always included a de-identified subject ID, COVID-19 status, age in years and sex. Where HLA class I and class II types were available, the types were taken from metadata supplied by the sample provider, not from assay-based typing. The samples were drawn from two sources: the first 160 participants of the ongoing ImmuneRACE study, and 1,254 subjects contributed by 6 global collaborators. The dataset comprised deeply sampled blood TCRbeta repertoires from subjects exposed to, actively infected with, or recovered from COVID-19. Overall study results and their limits: The quantity of clinical and demographic metadata differed by source and by participant and was supplied without curation.

To note about this clone: Which antigen it targets is not known. No much larger clonotype is one base removed from it; base qualities were not supplied.

The immunoSEQ Assay, a bias-controlled multiplex PCR, was used to amplify TCRbeta CDR3 regions from genomic DNA. From the authors' description of their analysis: Within the assay, amplification of reference gene primers was used to estimate how many nucleated cells each sample contained. To quantify the absolute abundance of each unique TCRbeta CDR3 rearrangement, sequence reads were collapsed and filtered. Productive Simpson clonality was computed per sample as the square root of Simpson's diversity index over productive rearrangements. TCRdb limited this immuneACCESS table to in-frame rearrangements with V and J called. A share of clones is missing; checked studies link under half to unresolved V genes, and the rest is unexplained. That table furnishes V, J and clone size, whereas the DNA furnished D and trimming. This sample is represented by around 170,000 clones; around four fifths of them were singletons. Over 13% of the sample belongs to the ten largest clones.

The CDR3 spans 16 residues, from the cysteine through the phenylalanine. The read is trimmed to its CDR3 DNA, 48 bases read in frame from base 1. The collaborating institutions used their own protocols to collect whole blood in K2EDTA tubes. For TCRbeta analysis, collaborators shipped samples in one of three forms: frozen whole blood, isolated PBMCs, or DNA extracted from either of those sample types. This receptor was identified in a man aged 25-45 years with active or convalescent COVID-19. The sequencing input was peripheral blood. This receptor chain uses TRBV1 and TRBJ2-3; the D call in the table, TRBD2, was not verified against the DNA. TRBV1 is deemed a pseudogene. The encoded CDR3 is CTSSHVAPSEIDTQYF. The sequenced DNA: TGCACCAGCAGCCATGTCGCGCCCAGCGAGATAGATACGCAGTATTTT.